A selection of T cell receptor beta chains follows, all from one sample in a study of regulatory T cells in long-lasting Graves disease. TCRdb reprocessed the multiplex PCR reads with MiXCR, giving one entry per CDR3 protein. The table records about 660,000 distinct CDR3 sequences, about 30% of them present only once. The starting material was peripheral blood mononuclear cells (PBMCs), obtained when the disease was refractory, from a patient treated with antithyroid drugs. All receptors come from a female donor with Graves disease. Each CDR3 is given with its conserved first and last residue. The order of the fields is D gene, clone size, V gene, J gene, CDR3 protein, CDR3 DNA. The D gene is left open where the match is weak. Clone size appears in some rows only: once, few, many, or a class for an expanded clone.

D gene: TRBD2
clone size: few
V gene: TRBV20-1
J gene: TRBJ2-5
CDR3 protein: CSARGGTSRQETQYF
CDR3 DNA: TGCAGTGCTAGAGGCGGGACTAGCAGACAAGAGACCCAGTACTTC

D gene: TRBD1
clone size: NA
V gene: TRBV7-9
J gene: TRBJ1-5
CDR3 protein: CASSQGTDSNQPQHF
CDR3 DNA: TGTGCCAGCAGCCAGGGGACAGATAGCAATCAGCCCCAGCATTTT

D gene: NA
clone size: NA
V gene: TRBV12-3/TRBV12-4
J gene: TRBJ1-1
CDR3 protein: CASSPGRAADAFF
CDR3 DNA: TGTGCCAGCAGCCCGGGCAGGGCGGCAGACGCTTTCTTT

D gene: NA
clone size: many
V gene: TRBV12-5
J gene: TRBJ2-7
CDR3 protein: CASGLVSTRDYEQYF
CDR3 DNA: TGTGCTAGTGGTTTGGTTTCTACGCGGGACTACGAGCAGTACTTC

D gene: TRBD2
clone size: once
V gene: TRBV27
J gene: TRBJ2-1
CDR3 protein: CASSLALAGYNEQFF
CDR3 DNA: TGTGCCAGCAGTTTAGCACTAGCGGGGTACAATGAGCAGTTCTTC

D gene: NA
clone size: many
V gene: TRBV6-2/TRBV6-3
J gene: TRBJ2-5
CDR3 protein: CASSLSASQETQYF
CDR3 DNA: TGTGCCAGCAGTTTGTCGGCAAGTCAAGAGACCCAGTACTTC

D gene: TRBD1
clone size: NA
V gene: TRBV20-1
J gene: TRBJ1-1
CDR3 protein: CSAENQGAEAFF
CDR3 DNA: TGCAGTGCTGAGAACCAGGGGGCTGAAGCTTTCTTT

D gene: TRBD1
clone size: NA
V gene: TRBV7-6
J gene: TRBJ2-5
CDR3 protein: CASSPPGQGKTQYF
CDR3 DNA: TGTGCCAGCAGCCCCCCGGGACAGGGAAAGACCCAGTACTTC

D gene: NA
clone size: NA
V gene: TRBV10-3
J gene: TRBJ1-2
CDR3 protein: CAISESNYGYTF
CDR3 DNA: TGTGCCATCAGTGAATCTAACTATGGCTACACCTTC

D gene: TRBD1
clone size: NA
V gene: TRBV3-1
J gene: TRBJ2-7
CDR3 protein: CASSQTGTGGAEQYF
CDR3 DNA: TGTGCCAGCAGCCAGACCGGGACAGGGGGAGCCGAGCAGTACTTC

D gene: TRBD2
clone size: few
V gene: TRBV20-1
J gene: TRBJ2-7
CDR3 protein: CSAGFPFREGYEQYF
CDR3 DNA: TGCAGTGCTGGGTTCCCCTTTCGGGAGGGCTACGAGCAGTACTTC

D gene: NA
clone size: NA
V gene: TRBV19
J gene: TRBJ2-2
CDR3 protein: CASSIASSGELFF
CDR3 DNA: TGTGCCAGTAGTATCGCTAGCTCCGGGGAGCTGTTTTTT

D gene: NA
clone size: NA
V gene: TRBV6-1
J gene: TRBJ1-1
CDR3 protein: CASRNGQASIGEAFF
CDR3 DNA: TGTGCCAGCAGGAACGGCCAGGCTTCGATAGGTGAAGCTTTCTTT

D gene: NA
clone size: NA
V gene: TRBV20-1
J gene: TRBJ1-5
CDR3 protein: CSARVSGSNQPQHF
CDR3 DNA: TGCAGTGCTAGAGTTTCGGGGAGCAATCAGCCCCAGCATTTT

D gene: TRBD2
clone size: NA
V gene: TRBV15
J gene: TRBJ2-5
CDR3 protein: CASSTGLAGGGETQYF
CDR3 DNA: TGTGCCAGCAGCACCGGACTAGCGGGAGGTGGGGAGACCCAGTACTTC

D gene: NA
clone size: few
V gene: TRBV7-9
J gene: TRBJ2-7
CDR3 protein: CASSFVAASYEQYF
CDR3 DNA: TGTGCCAGCAGCTTCGTAGCGGCCTCCTACGAGCAGTACTTC

D gene: NA
clone size: NA
V gene: TRBV10-3
J gene: TRBJ1-6
CDR3 protein: CAIREGNSPLHF
CDR3 DNA: TGTGCCATCAGAGAAGGAAATTCACCCCTCCACTTT

D gene: NA
clone size: once
V gene: TRBV19
J gene: TRBJ2-7
CDR3 protein: CASSPGRTGQYF
CDR3 DNA: TGTGCCAGTAGTCCCGGAAGGACCGGGCAGTACTTC

D gene: NA
clone size: many
V gene: TRBV12-3/TRBV12-4
J gene: TRBJ2-7
CDR3 protein: CASTPGLRSSYEQYF
CDR3 DNA: TGTGCCAGCACCCCGGGACTGCGAAGCTCCTACGAGCAGTACTTC

D gene: NA
clone size: few
V gene: TRBV12-5
J gene: TRBJ1-5
CDR3 protein: CASGLVMTIQYSNQPQHF
CDR3 DNA: TGTGCTAGTGGTTTGGTGATGACAATACAGTATAGCAATCAGCCCCAGCATTTT

D gene: NA
clone size: once
V gene: TRBV4-1
J gene: TRBJ1-2
CDR3 protein: CASSQRTVQVGYTF
CDR3 DNA: TGCGCCAGCAGCCAAAGGACTGTCCAGGTCGGCTACACCTTC